Each of the 8 T cell receptor beta chains below was sequenced from the same sample in a study of CD8 T cells in Susac syndrome. Random hexamers were used to reverse transcribe about 0.45 to 1 ug of RNA. TCRdb re-called the immunoSEQ multiplex PCR reads with MiXCR, one entry per CDR3 protein. The sample lists about 200,000 distinct CDR3 sequences, over 85% occurring once. Sample: CD4+ T cells from PBMCs. The source is a human donor in good health.

This chain links TRBV7-9 with TRBJ2-3, with 7 bases that match TRBD2. This CDR3 comprises 16 residues. With 5 bases clipped from V and 1 base from J, the junction kept 9 bases outside the gene matches. The germline CDR1 and CDR2 sequences are SEHNR and FQNEAQ (reference sequence). CDR3 sequence: CASSKTSSGRTDTQYF. The CDR3 DNA reads TGTGCCAGCAGCAAGACTAGCTCCGGGCGCACAGATACGCAGTATTTT.

V and J are TRBV24-1 and TRBJ2-2; a weak D match, TRBD2 (5 bases). The germline V gene encodes CDR1 KGHDR and CDR2 SFDVKD. The CDR3 runs 15 residues. V was clipped by 9 bases and J by 0 bases, with 13 bases between them. CDR3 nucleotides: TGTGCCACCGGGCGGGCGCGTCCGAACACCGGGGAGCTGTTTTTT. It specifies CATGRARPNTGELFF.

V gene TRBV9 combines with J gene TRBJ1-1; D is ambiguous. CDR3 size: 14 residues. Per the germline V gene, CDR1 is SGDLS and CDR2 is YYNGEE. V lost 3 bases and J lost 2, with 11 bases in between. This CDR3 is CASSGISSNTEAFF. The CDR3, as DNA: TGTGCCAGCAGCGGGATTTCGTCCAACACTGAAGCTTTCTTT.

This chain uses TRBV3-1 with TRBJ2-5, with TRBD1 identical over 8 bases. V gave up 6 bases and J gave up 4 bases; unmatched junction bases: 4. Germline V lookup: CDR1 LGHDT, CDR2 YNNKEL (reference sequence). The length of the CDR3 is 13 residues. The CDR3 spells CASSIGQGETQYF. The CDR3 coding sequence is TGTGCCAGCAGTATCGGACAGGGAGAGACCCAGTACTTC.

A single count supports this clonotype. The chain has TRBV12-3 or TRBV12-4 and TRBJ2-1; 7 nucleotides match TRBD2. CDR3 length equals 14 residues. Losses at the gene ends were 3 bases for V and 8 bases for J; bases not matched to a gene: 7. The CDR3 here is CASSLGGGVDEQFF. Here the CDR3 DNA reads TGTGCCAGCAGTTTGGGGGGGGGAGTCGATGAGCAGTTCTTC.

The V gene is TRBV12-3 or TRBV12-4, the J gene TRBJ1-6; D is ambiguous. The CDR3 loop spans 13 amino acids. V lost 7 bases to trimming and J lost 8 bases, with 12 bases between them. DNA for the CDR3: TGTGCCAGCACGATCCGGGCCGATTCACCCCTCCACTTT. Protein product: CASTIRADSPLHF.

The chain recombines TRBV3-1 with TRBJ2-2; 8 bases map to TRBD2. V shed 3 bases and J 0 bases; nucleotides not matched to a gene: 3. Germline V gives CDR1 LGHDT, CDR2 YNNKEL (reference sequence). The CDR3 runs to 16 residues. CDR3 sequence (DNA): TGTGCCAGCAGCCACCCGGGACTAGCGAACACCGGGGAGCTGTTTTTT. Translation: CASSHPGLANTGELFF.

J is TRBJ2-1 and V is TRBV28; possibly TRBD2 for D (6 bases). V dropped 10 bases and J dropped 5 bases, with 18 bases sitting between them. The germline V gene has CDR1 MDHEN and CDR2 SYDVKM. The CDR3 is 14 residues long. The CDR3 is CATQLRGLDNEQFF. CDR3 in DNA: TGTGCCACTCAACTGCGGGGTCTCGACAATGAGCAGTTCTTC. Filled out from reference TRBV28 and TRBJ2-1, the complete variable domain reads DVKVTQSSRYLVKRTGEKVFLECVQDMDHENMFWYRQDPGLGLRLIYFSYDVKMKEKGDIPEGYSVSREKKERFSLILESASTNQTSMYLCATQLRGLDNEQFFGPGTRLTVL.